This TCR beta chain was documented in a study of blood T cell repertoires in COVID-19. Study as a whole: COVID-19 samples collected from the United States, Italy and Spain covered acute and convalescent phases.

In its sample, this clone was seen a few times. Original methodology: The authors estimated nucleated cell counts from reference gene primer amplification. Clones were sequenced by immunoSEQ multiplex PCR, and TCRdb holds only the in-frame ones, with some missing. V and J calls and clone size come straight from that table; D and trimming were deduced from the DNA. The sample contains just over 80,000 clones, approximately 80% of which appear only once. This TCR was recovered from a man older than 75 with acute or convalescent COVID-19. The specimen was peripheral blood.

CDR3 protein: CASSVRTVGGTDTQYF. For the CDR3, the DNA is TGTGCCAGCAGCGTCCGGACAGTCGGAGGCACAGATACGCAGTATTTT. The chain uses TRBV7-6 and TRBJ2-3; possible D gene TRBD1, 6 bases. The CDR3 runs 16 residues. V was trimmed by 5 bases and J by 1 base, leaving 16 bases between them. Germline CDR1 is SGHVS and CDR2 is FNYEAQ. Drawing the rest from reference TRBV7-6 and TRBJ2-3, the complete variable domain is GAGVSQSPRYKVTKRGQDVALRCDPISGHVSLYWYRQALGQGPEFLTYFNYEAQQDKSGLPNDRFSAERPEGSISTLTIQRTEQRDSAMYRCASSVRTVGGTDTQYFGPGTRLTVL.